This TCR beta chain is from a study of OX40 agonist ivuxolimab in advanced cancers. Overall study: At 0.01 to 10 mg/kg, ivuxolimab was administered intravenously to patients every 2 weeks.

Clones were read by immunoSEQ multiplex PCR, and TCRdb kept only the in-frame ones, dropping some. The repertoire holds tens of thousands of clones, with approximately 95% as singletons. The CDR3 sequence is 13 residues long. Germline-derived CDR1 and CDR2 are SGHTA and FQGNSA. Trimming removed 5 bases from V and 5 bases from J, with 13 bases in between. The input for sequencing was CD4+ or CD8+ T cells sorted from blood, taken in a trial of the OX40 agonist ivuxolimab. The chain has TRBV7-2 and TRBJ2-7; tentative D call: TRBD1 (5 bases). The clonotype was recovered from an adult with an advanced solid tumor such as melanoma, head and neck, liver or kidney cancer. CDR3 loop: CASSPRDSHEQYF. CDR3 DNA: TGTGCCAGCAGCCCAAGAGACAGCCACGAGCAGTACTTC.